This T cell receptor beta chain derives from a study of blood T cell repertoires in COVID-19. Study-level background: COVID-19 samples collected from the United States, Italy and Spain covered acute and convalescent phases.

Repertoires were generated with immunoSEQ multiplex PCR, while TCRdb's copy carries only in-frame clones and drops some. Of fewer than 350,000 clones listed, over 85% were seen once; the top ten hold 3.9%. The V gene's germline CDR1 is GTSNPN and CDR2 SVGIG (reference sequence). V lost 1 base to trimming and J lost 10 bases, with 11 bases between them. The CDR3 has 12 residues. The source of this sequence is a woman aged 60-75 years with COVID-19, enrolled during active disease. This chain links TRBV30 with TRBJ2-1, with no clear D. The sample comprised peripheral blood. This chain's CDR3 is CAWSGVVGEQFF. The DNA of the CDR3 is TGTGCCTGGAGTGGGGTCGTCGGGGAGCAGTTCTTC.